Here is one T cell receptor (beta chain) with its context. These data are taken from a study of OX40 agonist ivuxolimab in advanced cancers. CDR3 length: 13 amino acids. Germline V CDR1 and CDR2: SGHAT, FQNNGV. Trimming took 6 bases from V and 6 from J, leaving 12 bases between them. The method was immunoSEQ multiplex PCR; TCRdb's version includes in-frame clones alone and lacks a portion of them. This table holds 65,000 to 70,000 clones, 82% found once. The rearrangement joins TRBV11-2 to TRBJ2-1, with D uncertain. The receptor was isolated from an adult with an advanced solid tumor such as melanoma, head and neck, liver or kidney cancer. This material consisted of CD4+ or CD8+ T cells sorted from blood, taken in a trial of the OX40 agonist ivuxolimab. CDR3 nucleotide sequence: TGTGCCAGCAGTTCAGACGGTGCCAATGAGCAGTTCTTC. Encoded protein: CASSSDGANEQFF.